This is a list of T cell receptor beta chains from one sample in a study of blood T cell repertoires in COVID-19. Clones were sequenced by immunoSEQ multiplex PCR, and TCRdb holds only the in-frame ones, with some missing. The data hold more than 95,000 clones, with 84% observed a single time. The sample comprised peripheral blood. These receptors were collected from a human donor in a cohort sampled during active or convalescent COVID-19. CDR3s include the opening cysteine and the closing phenylalanine or tryptophan. D genes are given only for firm matches. Where a row states a size, it is once, few, many or the class of an expanded clone; other rows omit it.

D: .
size: few
J: TRBJ1-4
V: TRBV2
CDR3: CASSETGLGLGEKLFF
DNA: TGTGCCAGCAGTGAAACAGGGTTGGGCTTAGGTGAAAAACTGTTTTTT

D: TRBD1
size: .
J: TRBJ1-4
V: TRBV5-1
CDR3: CASSDRDRDSNEKLFF
DNA: TGCGCCAGCAGCGACCGGGACAGAGACTCTAATGAAAAACTGTTTTTT

D: TRBD1
size: .
J: TRBJ2-7
V: TRBV11-3
CDR3: CASSAGTGGSYEQYF
DNA: TGTGCCAGCAGCGCCGGGACAGGGGGCTCGTACGAGCAGTACTTC

D: .
size: .
J: TRBJ1-2
V: TRBV24-1
CDR3: CATSDFGGASGYTF
DNA: TGTGCCACCAGTGATTTCGGGGGGGCGAGTGGCTACACCTTC

D: TRBD1
size: .
J: TRBJ2-7
V: TRBV19
CDR3: CASSPWGTGGSEQYF
DNA: TGTGCCAGTAGCCCATGGGGGACAGGGGGGTCCGAGCAGTACTTC

D: .
size: .
J: TRBJ1-4
V: TRBV18
CDR3: CASSPQGLNEKLFF
DNA: TGTGCCAGCTCACCGCAGGGTCTTAATGAAAAACTGTTTTTT

D: .
size: .
J: TRBJ2-4
V: TRBV4-1
CDR3: CASSQAGIGSKNIQYF
DNA: TGCGCCAGCAGCCAAGCAGGGATCGGATCCAAAAACATTCAGTACTTC

D: .
size: .
J: TRBJ1-2
V: TRBV28
CDR3: CASRLAGTGGYGYTF
DNA: TGTGCCAGCAGGCTGGCAGGGACGGGAGGATATGGCTACACCTTC

D: TRBD2
size: .
J: TRBJ2-3
V: TRBV6-2/TRBV6-3
CDR3: CASSSGGNTDTQYF
DNA: TGTGCCAGCAGTTCGGGGGGGAACACAGATACGCAGTATTTT

D: TRBD2
size: .
J: TRBJ2-5
V: TRBV6-5
CDR3: CASRLGLAGTQYF
DNA: TGTGCCAGCAGGCTCGGACTAGCGGGGACCCAGTACTTC

D: .
size: .
J: TRBJ1-1
V: TRBV25-1
CDR3: CASIPSRGGAWTEAFF
DNA: TGTGCCAGCATCCCAAGTCGCGGGGGGGCTTGGACTGAAGCTTTCTTT

D: TRBD1
size: once
J: TRBJ1-6
V: TRBV6-5
CDR3: CASSYRRQGNSPLHF
DNA: TGTGCCAGCAGTTACCGCCGACAGGGTAATTCACCCCTCCACTTT

D: .
size: .
J: TRBJ2-5
V: TRBV7-9
CDR3: CASSLGYGGSETQYF
DNA: TGTGCCAGCAGCTTAGGGTATGGTGGCTCGGAGACCCAGTACTTC

D: .
size: .
J: TRBJ2-3
V: TRBV7-9
CDR3: CASSLTSRASDTQYF
DNA: TGTGCCAGCAGCTTAACCTCCAGGGCGAGCGATACGCAGTATTTT

D: .
size: .
J: TRBJ2-7
V: TRBV6-5
CDR3: CASPRGYEQYF
DNA: TGTGCCAGCCCCAGGGGATACGAGCAGTACTTC

D: TRBD1
size: .
J: TRBJ1-5
V: TRBV18
CDR3: CASSSGTGGVGQPQHF
DNA: TGTGCCAGCTCATCGGGCACAGGGGGCGTAGGTCAGCCCCAGCATTTT

D: TRBD1
size: once
J: TRBJ1-4
V: TRBV7-6
CDR3: CASSLGQGAGWNEKLFF
DNA: TGTGCCAGCAGCTTAGGACAGGGGGCAGGGTGGAATGAAAAACTGTTTTTT

D: TRBD2
size: once
J: TRBJ2-1
V: TRBV5-1
CDR3: CASSLGAASGNEQFF
DNA: TGCGCCAGCAGCTTGGGGGCTGCTAGCGGTAATGAGCAGTTCTTC

D: .
size: .
J: TRBJ1-1
V: TRBV6-5
CDR3: CASSYSTRGNTEAFF
DNA: TGTGCCAGCAGTTACTCGACCAGGGGGAACACTGAAGCTTTCTTT

D: .
size: once
J: TRBJ1-4
V: TRBV6-6
CDR3: CASTIGGTNEKLFF
DNA: TGTGCCAGCACCATAGGAGGGACTAATGAAAAACTGTTTTTT

D: .
size: .
J: TRBJ1-6
V: TRBV27
CDR3: CASSLPSLGSLHF
DNA: TGTGCCAGCAGTTTACCTTCACTCGGGTCCCTCCACTTT

D: TRBD1
size: .
J: TRBJ1-1
V: TRBV4-1
CDR3: CASSQDTGQGNTEAFF
DNA: TGCGCCAGCAGCCAAGATACGGGACAGGGGAACACTGAAGCTTTCTTT

D: .
size: .
J: TRBJ2-2
V: TRBV7-2
CDR3: CASSLDANSGASGELFF
DNA: TGTGCCAGCAGCTTAGACGCTAATTCAGGGGCTTCCGGGGAGCTGTTTTTT

D: .
size: few
J: TRBJ1-3
V: TRBV10-3
CDR3: CAISGQGNTIYF
DNA: TGTGCCATCAGTGGGCAGGGAAACACCATATATTTT

D: .
size: .
J: TRBJ1-4
V: TRBV19
CDR3: CASSMGGSNEKLFF
DNA: TGTGCCAGTAGTATGGGGGGAAGTAATGAAAAACTGTTTTTT

D: TRBD1
size: .
J: TRBJ2-7
V: TRBV11-3
CDR3: CASIRQGGYEQYF
DNA: TGTGCCAGCATCAGACAGGGGGGCTACGAGCAGTACTTC

D: .
size: .
J: TRBJ1-2
V: TRBV5-8
CDR3: CASSLTRYQTTF
DNA: TGTGCCAGCAGCTTGACCCGCTACCAAACCACCTTC

D: TRBD1
size: .
J: TRBJ2-5
V: TRBV6-1
CDR3: CASSEDLRTGAGETQYF
DNA: TGTGCCAGCAGTGAAGATTTAAGGACAGGCGCGGGAGAGACCCAGTACTTC